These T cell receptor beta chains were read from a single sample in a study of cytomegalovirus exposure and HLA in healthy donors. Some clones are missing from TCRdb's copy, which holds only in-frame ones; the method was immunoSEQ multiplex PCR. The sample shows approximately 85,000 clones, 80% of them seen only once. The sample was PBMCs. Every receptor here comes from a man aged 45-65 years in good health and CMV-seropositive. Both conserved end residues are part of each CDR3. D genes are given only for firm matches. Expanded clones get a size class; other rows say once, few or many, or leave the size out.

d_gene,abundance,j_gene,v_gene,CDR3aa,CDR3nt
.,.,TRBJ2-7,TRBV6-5,CASSRTAPYYEQYF,TGTGCCAGCAGTAGGACAGCCCCATACTACGAGCAGTACTTC
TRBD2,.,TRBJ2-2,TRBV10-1,CASSLAGDTGELFF,TGCGCCAGCAGTCTAGCGGGAGATACCGGGGAGCTGTTTTTT
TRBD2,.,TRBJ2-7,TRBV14,CASSQISSGYSYEQYF,TGTGCCAGCAGCCAGATCTCTAGCGGTTACTCCTACGAGCAGTACTTC
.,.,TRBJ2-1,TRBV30,CAWSVRRKPNNNEQFF,TGTGCCTGGAGTGTCCGGAGGAAACCGAATAACAATGAGCAGTTCTTC
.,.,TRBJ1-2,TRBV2,CASSLTESYGYTF,TGTGCCAGCAGTCTGACAGAATCCTATGGCTACACCTTC
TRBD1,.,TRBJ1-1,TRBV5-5,CASSWDRGINTEAFF,TGTGCCAGCAGCTGGGACAGGGGTATTAACACTGAAGCTTTCTTT
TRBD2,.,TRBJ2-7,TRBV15,CATSRGGSGYEQYF,TGTGCCACCAGCAGAGGCGGGAGCGGTTACGAGCAGTACTTC
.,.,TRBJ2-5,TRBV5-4,CASSLGQGPSGETQYF,TGTGCCAGCAGCTTGGGGCAGGGGCCGTCCGGGGAGACCCAGTACTTC
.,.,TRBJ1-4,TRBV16,CASSQIRDEKLFF,TGTGCCAGCAGCCAGATCAGGGATGAAAAACTGTTTTTT
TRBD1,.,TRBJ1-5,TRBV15,CATSRAGRQGEQPQHF,TGTGCCACCAGCAGAGCTGGGAGGCAGGGGGAACAGCCCCAGCATTTT
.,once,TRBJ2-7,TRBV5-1,CASSFDRSDEQYF,TGCGCCAGCAGCTTCGACAGGTCGGACGAGCAGTACTTC
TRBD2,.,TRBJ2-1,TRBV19,CASSTGTSGRLVNEQFF,TGTGCCAGTAGTACCGGGACTAGCGGGAGGTTAGTCAATGAGCAGTTCTTC
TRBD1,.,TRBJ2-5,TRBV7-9,CASSATGASETQYF,TGTGCCAGCAGCGCTACAGGGGCCTCAGAAACCCAGTACTTC
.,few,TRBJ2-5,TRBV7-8,CASSLVSQGQETQYF,TGTGCCAGCAGCTTAGTGTCCCAGGGGCAAGAGACCCAGTACTTC
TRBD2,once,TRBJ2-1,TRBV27,CASSKLRASGRDLNNEQFF,TGTGCCAGCAGCAAACTTCGGGCTAGCGGGAGAGATCTAAACAATGAGCAGTTCTTC
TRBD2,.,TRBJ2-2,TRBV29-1,CSVDVSGSRGGELFF,TGCAGCGTTGATGTTAGCGGGAGTAGGGGCGGGGAGCTGTTTTTT
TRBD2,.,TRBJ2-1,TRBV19,CASSKGLAGEGSEQFF,TGTGCCAGTAGTAAGGGACTAGCGGGAGAAGGGAGTGAGCAGTTCTTC
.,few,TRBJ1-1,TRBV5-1,CASRPWGRITEAFF,TGCGCCAGCAGACCTTGGGGGCGGATCACTGAAGCTTTCTTT
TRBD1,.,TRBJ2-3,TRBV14,CASSQDSDRAITDTQYF,TGTGCCAGCAGCCAAGACTCGGACAGGGCGATCACAGATACGCAGTATTTT
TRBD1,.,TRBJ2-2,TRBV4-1,CASSPGQGASGELFF,TGCGCCAGCAGCCCCGGACAGGGTGCTTCCGGGGAGCTGTTTTTT
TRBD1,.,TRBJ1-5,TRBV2,CASSGQGSNQPQHF,TGTGCCAGCAGCGGACAGGGGAGCAATCAGCCCCAGCATTTT
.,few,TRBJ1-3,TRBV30,CAWSSSSGNTIYF,TGTGCCTGGAGTTCGAGCTCTGGAAACACCATATATTTT
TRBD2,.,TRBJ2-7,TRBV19,CASSIRGDSGRTSYEQYF,TGTGCCAGTAGTATAAGGGGAGATAGCGGGAGAACGTCCTACGAGCAGTACTTC
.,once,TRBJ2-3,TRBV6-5,CASSSPDTQYF,TGTGCCAGCAGCAGTCCAGATACGCAGTATTTT
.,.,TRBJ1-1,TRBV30,CAWSVRQVNTEAFF,TGTGCCTGGAGTGTACGACAGGTGAACACTGAAGCTTTCTTT
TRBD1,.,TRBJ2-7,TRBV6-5,CASSATGNSYEQYF,TGTGCCAGCAGTGCGACAGGGAACTCCTACGAGCAGTACTTC
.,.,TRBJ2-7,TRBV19,CASSMTGDLGEQYF,TGTGCCAGTAGTATGACGGGAGATCTGGGGGAGCAGTACTTC